The clone carrying this T cell receptor beta chain appeared many times. Its antigen is not known. Exclusion of patients followed from uncontrolled infection, other autoimmune disease, pregnancy or lactation. The CDR3 runs 16 residues. V trimming: 3 bases; J trimming: 0 bases; junction bases outside the gene matches: 4. Germline V gives CDR1 MDHEN, CDR2 SYDVKM. The data were taken from a study of T cells in Graves' hyperthyroidism and ophthalmopathy. Overall study findings and caveats: Ophthalmopathy was told apart from stable hyperthyroidism by a 13 V-J model. Peripheral blood also featured most of the thyroid clonotypes expanded above 0.001.

RNA transcripts gave rise to amplified TCR beta CDR3 regions. TCR CDR3 underwent first-round RT-PCR with the HTBI primer set. TCRdb reprocessed the multiplex PCR reads with MiXCR, giving one entry per CDR3 protein. The data contain about 400,000 distinct CDR3 sequences, about an eighth of them singletons. Input material: blood. The clonotype was recovered from a man in his fifties with Graves' ophthalmopathy. The V and J genes are TRBV28 and TRBJ2-1; 8 bases are a match to TRBD2. The chain's CDR3 is CASSLTSANSYNEQFF. The DNA of the CDR3 is TGTGCCAGCAGTTTGACTAGCGCGAACTCCTACAATGAGCAGTTCTTC.